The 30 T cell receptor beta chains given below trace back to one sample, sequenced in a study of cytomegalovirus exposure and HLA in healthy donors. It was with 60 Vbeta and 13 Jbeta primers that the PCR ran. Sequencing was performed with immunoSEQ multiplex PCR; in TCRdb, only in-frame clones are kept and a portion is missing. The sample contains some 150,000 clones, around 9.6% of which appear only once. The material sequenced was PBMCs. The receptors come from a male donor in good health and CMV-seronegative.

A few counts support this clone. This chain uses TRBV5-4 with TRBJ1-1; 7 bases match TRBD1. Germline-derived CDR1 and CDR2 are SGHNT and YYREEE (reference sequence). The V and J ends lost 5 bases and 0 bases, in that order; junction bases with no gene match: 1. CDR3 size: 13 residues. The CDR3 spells CASRTGLNTEAFF. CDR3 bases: TGTGCCAGCAGGACAGGGCTGAACACTGAAGCTTTCTTT.

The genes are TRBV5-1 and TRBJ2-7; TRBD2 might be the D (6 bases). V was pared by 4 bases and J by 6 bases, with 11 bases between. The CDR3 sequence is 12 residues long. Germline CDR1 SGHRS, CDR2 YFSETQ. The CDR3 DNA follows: TGCGCCAGCAGCCAGGAGGGTGGCGAGCAGTACTTC. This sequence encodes CASSQEGGEQYF. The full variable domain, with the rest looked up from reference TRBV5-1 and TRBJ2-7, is KAGVTQTPRYLIKTRGQQVTLSCSPISGHRSVSWYQQTPGQGLQFLFEYFSETQRNKGNFPGRFSGRQFSNSRSEMNVSTLELGDSALYLCASSQEGGEQYFGPGTRLTVT.

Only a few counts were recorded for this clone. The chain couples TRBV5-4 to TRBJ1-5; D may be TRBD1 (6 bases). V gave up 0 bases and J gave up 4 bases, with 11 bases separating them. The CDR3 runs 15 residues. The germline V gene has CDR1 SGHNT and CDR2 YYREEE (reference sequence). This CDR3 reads CASSLGGGENQPQHF. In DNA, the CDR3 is TGTGCCAGCAGCTTGGGCGGGGGCGAGAATCAGCCCCAGCATTTT. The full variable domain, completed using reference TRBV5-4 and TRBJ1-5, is ETGVTQSPTHLIKTRGQQVTLRCSSQSGHNTVSWYQQALGQGPQFIFQYYREEENGRGNFPPRFSGLQFPNYSSELNVNALELDDSALYLCASSLGGGENQPQHFGDGTRLSIL.

CDR3 DNA sequence: TGCGCCAGCGGGGAGTCGCCGGGGACTGAAGCTTTCTTT. Translation: CASGESPGTEAFF. The chain has TRBV5-1 and TRBJ1-1; D uncertain. Trimming removed 7 bases at V and 5 bases at J, with 15 bases between. Per germline, CDR1 SGHRS and CDR2 YFSETQ. The CDR3 has 13 amino acids.

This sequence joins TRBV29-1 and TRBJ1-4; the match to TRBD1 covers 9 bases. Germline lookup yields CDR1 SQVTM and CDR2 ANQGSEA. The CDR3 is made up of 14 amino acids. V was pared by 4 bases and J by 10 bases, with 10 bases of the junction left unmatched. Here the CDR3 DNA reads TGCAGCGTTGGGGGACAGGGCGGAGTTGGAAAACTGTTTTTT. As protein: CSVGGQGGVGKLFF.

CDR3 in amino acids: CASSVSRTSGGYYNEQFF. In nucleotides, the CDR3 is TGTGCCAGCAGCGTAAGCCGGACTAGCGGGGGGTACTACAATGAGCAGTTCTTC. The rearrangement links TRBV9 to TRBJ2-1, with 14 bases matching TRBD2. The V gene's germline CDR1 is SGDLS and CDR2 YYNGEE. V was pared by 1 base and J by 3 bases, with 6 bases of the junction left unmatched. The CDR3 extends over 18 amino acids.

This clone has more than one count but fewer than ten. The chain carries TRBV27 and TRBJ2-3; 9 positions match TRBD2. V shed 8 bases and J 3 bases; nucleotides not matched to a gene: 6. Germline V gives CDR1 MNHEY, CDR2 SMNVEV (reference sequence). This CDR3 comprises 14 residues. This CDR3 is CASQISGRTDTQYF. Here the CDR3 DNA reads TGTGCCAGCCAAATTAGCGGGAGAACAGATACGCAGTATTTT.

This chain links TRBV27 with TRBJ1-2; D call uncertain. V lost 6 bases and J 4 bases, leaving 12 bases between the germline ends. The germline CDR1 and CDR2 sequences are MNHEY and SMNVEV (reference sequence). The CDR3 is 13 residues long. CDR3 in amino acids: CASREPSGYGYTF. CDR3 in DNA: TGTGCCAGCAGGGAGCCCTCCGGCTATGGCTACACCTTC.

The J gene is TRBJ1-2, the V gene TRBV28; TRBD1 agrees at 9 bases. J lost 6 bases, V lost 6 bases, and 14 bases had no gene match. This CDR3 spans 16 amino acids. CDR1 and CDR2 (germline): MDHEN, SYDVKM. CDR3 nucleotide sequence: TGTGCCAGCAGCATCCCCTGGACAGGGGTCGGAGATGGCTACACCTTC. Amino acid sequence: CASSIPWTGVGDGYTF.

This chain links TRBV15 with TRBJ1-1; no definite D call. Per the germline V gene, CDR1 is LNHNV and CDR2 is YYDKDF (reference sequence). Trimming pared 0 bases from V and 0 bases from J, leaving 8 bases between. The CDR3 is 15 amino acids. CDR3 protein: CATSRDQEVNTEAFF. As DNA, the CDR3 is TGTGCCACCAGCAGAGATCAGGAAGTGAACACTGAAGCTTTCTTT.

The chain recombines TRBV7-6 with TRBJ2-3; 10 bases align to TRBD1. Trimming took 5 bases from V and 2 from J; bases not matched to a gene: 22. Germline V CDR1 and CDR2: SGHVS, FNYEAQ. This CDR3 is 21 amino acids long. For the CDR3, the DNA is TGTGCCAGCAGCGCGATTCCGGGACAGGGGACACATAGCGGGTACACAGATACGCAGTATTTT. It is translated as CASSAIPGQGTHSGYTDTQYF.

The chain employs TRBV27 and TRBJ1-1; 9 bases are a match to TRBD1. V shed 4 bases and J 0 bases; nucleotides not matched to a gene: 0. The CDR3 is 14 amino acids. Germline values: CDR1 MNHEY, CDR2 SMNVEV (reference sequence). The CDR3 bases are TGTGCCAGCAGTTGGACAGGGGTGAACACTGAAGCTTTCTTT. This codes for CASSWTGVNTEAFF.

The CDR3 region has the DNA TGTGCCAGCAGTGCCTCACTTGGGAGGACTGAAGCTTTCTTT. As protein: CASSASLGRTEAFF. The chain is built from TRBV28 and TRBJ1-1, with D uncertain. Trimming took off 5 bases at V and 5 bases at J, with 15 bases between the two ends. The CDR3 consists of 14 residues. Per germline, CDR1 MDHEN and CDR2 SYDVKM.

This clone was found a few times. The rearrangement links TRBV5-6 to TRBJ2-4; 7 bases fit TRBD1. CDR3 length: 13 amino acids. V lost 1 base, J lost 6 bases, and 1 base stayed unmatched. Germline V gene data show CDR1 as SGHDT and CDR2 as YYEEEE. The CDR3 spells CASSLYRGNIQYF. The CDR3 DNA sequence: TGTGCCAGCAGCTTGTACAGGGGAAACATTCAGTACTTC. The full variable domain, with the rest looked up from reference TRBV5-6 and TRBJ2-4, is DAGVTQSPTHLIKTRGQQVTLRCSPKSGHDTVSWYQQALGQGPQFIFQYYEEEERQRGNFPDRFSGHQFPNYSSELNVNALLLGDSALYLCASSLYRGNIQYFGAGTRLSVL.

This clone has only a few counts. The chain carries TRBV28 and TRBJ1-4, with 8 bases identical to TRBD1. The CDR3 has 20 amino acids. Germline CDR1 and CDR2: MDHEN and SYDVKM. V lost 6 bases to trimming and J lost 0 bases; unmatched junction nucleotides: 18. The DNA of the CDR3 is TGTGCCAGCAGCCCAGCCCGGGACAGGTCCTTTAGGGCAACTAATGAAAAACTGTTTTTT. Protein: CASSPARDRSFRATNEKLFF. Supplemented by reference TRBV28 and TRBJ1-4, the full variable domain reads DVKVTQSSRYLVKRTGEKVFLECVQDMDHENMFWYRQDPGLGLRLIYFSYDVKMKEKGDIPEGYSVSREKKERFSLILESASTNQTSMYLCASSPARDRSFRATNEKLFFGSGTQLSVL.

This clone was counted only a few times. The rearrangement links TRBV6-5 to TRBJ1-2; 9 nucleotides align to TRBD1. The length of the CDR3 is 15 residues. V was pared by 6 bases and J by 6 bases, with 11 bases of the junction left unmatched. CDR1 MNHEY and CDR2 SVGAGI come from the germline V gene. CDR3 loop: CASRPGTGNRDGYTF. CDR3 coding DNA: TGTGCCAGCAGACCCGGGACAGGGAACAGGGATGGCTACACCTTC.

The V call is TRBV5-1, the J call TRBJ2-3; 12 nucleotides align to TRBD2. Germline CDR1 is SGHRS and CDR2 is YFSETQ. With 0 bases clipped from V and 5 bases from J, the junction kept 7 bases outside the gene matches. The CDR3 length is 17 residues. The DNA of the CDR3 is TGCGCCAGCAGCTTGGCGACTAGCGGGAGACCTATAGATACGCAGTATTTT. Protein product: CASSLATSGRPIDTQYF. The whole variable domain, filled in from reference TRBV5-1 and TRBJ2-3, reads KAGVTQTPRYLIKTRGQQVTLSCSPISGHRSVSWYQQTPGQGLQFLFEYFSETQRNKGNFPGRFSGRQFSNSRSEMNVSTLELGDSALYLCASSLATSGRPIDTQYFGPGTRLTVL.

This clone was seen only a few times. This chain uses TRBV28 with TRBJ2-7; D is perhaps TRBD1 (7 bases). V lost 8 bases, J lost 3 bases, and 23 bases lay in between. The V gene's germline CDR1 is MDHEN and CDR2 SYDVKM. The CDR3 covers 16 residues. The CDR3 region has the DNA TGTGCCAGCGAACCCGGAGGGGGCGCGATAGTCTACGAGCAGTACTTC. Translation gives CASEPGGGAIVYEQYF.

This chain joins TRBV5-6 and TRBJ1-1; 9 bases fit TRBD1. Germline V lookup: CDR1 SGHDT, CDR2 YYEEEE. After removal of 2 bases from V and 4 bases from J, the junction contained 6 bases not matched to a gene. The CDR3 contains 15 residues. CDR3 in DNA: TGTGCCAGCAGCTTTGGACAGGGGATGGCCACTGAAGCTTTCTTT. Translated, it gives CASSFGQGMATEAFF.

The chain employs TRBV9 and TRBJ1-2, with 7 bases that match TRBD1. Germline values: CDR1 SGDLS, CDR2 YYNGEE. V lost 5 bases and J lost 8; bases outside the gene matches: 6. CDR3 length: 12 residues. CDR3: CASRTGAGGYTF. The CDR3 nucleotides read TGTGCCAGCAGAACAGGGGCGGGAGGCTACACCTTC. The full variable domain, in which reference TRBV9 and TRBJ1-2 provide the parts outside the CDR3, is DSGVTQTPKHLITATGQRVTLRCSPRSGDLSVYWYQQSLDQGLQFLIQYYNGEERAKGNILERFSAQQFPDLHSELNLSSLELGDSALYFCASRTGAGGYTFGSGTRLTVV.

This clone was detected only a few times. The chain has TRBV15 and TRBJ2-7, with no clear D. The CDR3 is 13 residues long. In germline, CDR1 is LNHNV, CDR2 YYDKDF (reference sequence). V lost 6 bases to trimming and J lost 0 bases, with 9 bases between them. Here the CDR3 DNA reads TGTGCCACCAGTCGAGAGATCTCCTACGAGCAGTACTTC. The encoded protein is CATSREISYEQYF.

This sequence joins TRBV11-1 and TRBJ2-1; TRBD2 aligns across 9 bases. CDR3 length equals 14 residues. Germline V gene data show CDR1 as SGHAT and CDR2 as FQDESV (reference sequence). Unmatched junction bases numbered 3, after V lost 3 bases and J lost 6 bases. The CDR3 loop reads CASSFLAGANEQFF. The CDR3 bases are TGTGCCAGCAGCTTCTTAGCGGGAGCCAATGAGCAGTTCTTC.

The CDR3: CASRQGTGPGELFF. Here the CDR3 DNA reads TGTGCCAGCAGACAGGGGACAGGGCCCGGGGAGCTGTTTTTT. V and J are TRBV11-2 and TRBJ2-2; 9 bases agree with TRBD1. V shed 6 bases and J 6 bases; nucleotides not matched to a gene: 5. Per the germline V gene, CDR1 is SGHAT and CDR2 is FQNNGV. This CDR3 has 14 residues.

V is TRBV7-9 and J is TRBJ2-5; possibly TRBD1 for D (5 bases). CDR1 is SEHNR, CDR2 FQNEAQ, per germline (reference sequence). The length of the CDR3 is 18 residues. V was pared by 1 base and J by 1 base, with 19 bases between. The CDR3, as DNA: TGTGCCAGCAGCTTAGTCGCAGGGTACAAGGCCTTCCAAGAGACCCAGTACTTC. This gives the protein CASSLVAGYKAFQETQYF.

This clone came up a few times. The CDR3 protein is CASSWEDWGNTEAFF. The CDR3 DNA is TGTGCCAGCAGCTGGGAGGATTGGGGGAACACTGAAGCTTTCTTT. The rearrangement links TRBV7-2 to TRBJ1-1; D is unresolved. Per germline, CDR1 SGHTA and CDR2 FQGNSA. This CDR3 region has 15 residues. Trimming stripped 4 bases from V and 1 base from J, with 13 bases between. The full variable domain, with the rest looked up from reference TRBV7-2 and TRBJ1-1, is GAGVSQSPSNKVTEKGKDVELRCDPISGHTALYWYRQSLGQGLEFLIYFQGNSAPDKSGLPSDRFSAERTGGSVSTLTIQRTQQEDSAVYLCASSWEDWGNTEAFFGQGTRLTVV.

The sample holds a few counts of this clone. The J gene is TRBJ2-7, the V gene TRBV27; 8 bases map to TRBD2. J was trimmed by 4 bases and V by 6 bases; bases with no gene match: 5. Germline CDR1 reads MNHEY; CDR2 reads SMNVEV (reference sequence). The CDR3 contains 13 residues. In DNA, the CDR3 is TGTGCCAGCAGCATGCGGGGGGAGTACGAGCAGTACTTC. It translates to CASSMRGEYEQYF.

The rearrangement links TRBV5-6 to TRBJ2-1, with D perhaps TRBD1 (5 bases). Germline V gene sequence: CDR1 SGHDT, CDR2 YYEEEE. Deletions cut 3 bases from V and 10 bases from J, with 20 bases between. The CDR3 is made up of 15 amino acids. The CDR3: CASSSLNRQLGEQFF. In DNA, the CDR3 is TGTGCCAGCAGCTCCTTAAATCGACAGTTAGGCGAGCAGTTCTTC.

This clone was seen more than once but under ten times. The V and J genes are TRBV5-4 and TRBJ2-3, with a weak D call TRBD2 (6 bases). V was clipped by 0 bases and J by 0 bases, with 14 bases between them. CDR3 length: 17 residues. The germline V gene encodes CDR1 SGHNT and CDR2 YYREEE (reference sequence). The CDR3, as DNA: TGTGCCAGCAGCTTGGTGGGCGGGGTACCGAGCACAGATACGCAGTATTTT. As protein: CASSLVGGVPSTDTQYF.

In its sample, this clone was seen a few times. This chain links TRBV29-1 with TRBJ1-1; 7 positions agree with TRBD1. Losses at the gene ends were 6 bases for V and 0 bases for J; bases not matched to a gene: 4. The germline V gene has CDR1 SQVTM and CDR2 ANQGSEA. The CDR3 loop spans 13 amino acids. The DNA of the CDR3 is TGCAGCGTAGCACAGGGGATGAACACTGAAGCTTTCTTT. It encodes CSVAQGMNTEAFF.

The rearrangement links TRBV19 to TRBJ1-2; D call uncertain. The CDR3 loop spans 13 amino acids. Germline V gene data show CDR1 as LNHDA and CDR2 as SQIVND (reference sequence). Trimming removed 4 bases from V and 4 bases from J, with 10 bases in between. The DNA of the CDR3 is TGTGCCAGTAGTAAAGTAGCGGCCTATGGCTACACCTTC. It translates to CASSKVAAYGYTF. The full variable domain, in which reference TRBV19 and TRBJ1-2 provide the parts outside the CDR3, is DGGITQSPKYLFRKEGQNVTLSCEQNLNHDAMYWYRQDPGQGLRLIYYSQIVNDFQKGDIAEGYSVSREKKESFPLTVTSAQKNPTAFYLCASSKVAAYGYTFGSGTRLTVV.